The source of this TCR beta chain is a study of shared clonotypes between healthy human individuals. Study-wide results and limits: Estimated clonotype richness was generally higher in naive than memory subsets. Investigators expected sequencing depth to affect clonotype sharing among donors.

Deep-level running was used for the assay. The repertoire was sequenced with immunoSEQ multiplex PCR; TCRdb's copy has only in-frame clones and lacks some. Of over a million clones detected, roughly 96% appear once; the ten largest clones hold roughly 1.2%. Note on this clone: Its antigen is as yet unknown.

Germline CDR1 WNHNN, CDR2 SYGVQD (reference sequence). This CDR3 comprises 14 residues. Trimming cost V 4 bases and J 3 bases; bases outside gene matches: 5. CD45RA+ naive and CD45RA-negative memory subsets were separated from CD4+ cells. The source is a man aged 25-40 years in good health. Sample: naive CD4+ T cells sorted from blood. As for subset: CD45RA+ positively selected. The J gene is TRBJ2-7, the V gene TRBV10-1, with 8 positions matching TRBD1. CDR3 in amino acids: CASSVDRASYEQYF. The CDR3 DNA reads TGCGCCAGCAGTGTGGACAGGGCTAGCTACGAGCAGTACTTC.